Each of the 5 T cell receptor beta chains below was sequenced from the same sample in a study of T cell changes during pregnancy in multiple sclerosis (dated by TCRdb to 2018 to 2020). Library method: the immunoSEQ multiplex PCR assay. Entries here come from immuneACCESS through TCRdb and include only in-frame sequences with V and J called. Some clones fail to appear in such tables; in the studies checked, an unresolved V gene covers under half of the shortfall, and the cause of the remainder is unknown. For this sample there are about 49,000 clones; approximately 94% appear just once. The ten largest clones take up approximately 5% of the sample. This specimen consisted of CD8+ T cells from peripheral blood mononuclear cells, obtained before pregnancy. The receptor source for this set is a female donor with multiple sclerosis, enrolled in a pregnancy study.

The chain links TRBV4-1 to TRBJ2-7; 11 bases are a match to TRBD2. Germline V CDR1 and CDR2: MGHRA, YSYEKL. The CDR3 runs 16 residues. The ends lost 3 bases at V and 0 bases at J; junction bases unmatched: 4. CDR3: CASSQTTSGTSYEQYF. The CDR3 DNA reads TGCGCCAGCAGCCAGACGACTAGCGGGACCTCCTACGAGCAGTACTTC.

The chain has TRBV7-2 and TRBJ2-1, with TRBD2 matching over 12 bases. The CDR3 is made up of 17 amino acids. Germline V CDR1 and CDR2: SGHTA, FQGNSA. The junction had 9 bases not matched to a gene; V was cut back by 2 bases and J by 7 bases. The CDR3 coding sequence is TGTGCCAGCAGCTTATGGCTAGCGGGAGGGCCGAGGAATGAGCAGTTCTTC. Translated: CASSLWLAGGPRNEQFF.

The chain recombines TRBV7-9 with TRBJ2-5; D is unresolved. The CDR3 has 12 amino acids. From germline, CDR1 is SEHNR and CDR2 FQNEAQ (reference sequence). The V gene lost 4 bases and the J gene lost 4 bases, with 7 bases spanning the gap. CDR3 loop: CASSSTGETQYF. CDR3 nucleotides: TGTGCCAGCAGCTCCACGGGAGAGACCCAGTACTTC.

This chain uses TRBV11-2 with TRBJ1-2; no clear D. The CDR3 contains 13 residues. The ends were cut back, 1 base at V and 0 bases at J, with 3 bases in the middle. Germline V CDR1 and CDR2: SGHAT, FQNNGV. This CDR3 is CASSLGANYGYTF. The CDR3 region has the DNA TGTGCCAGCAGCTTAGGAGCTAACTATGGCTACACCTTC.

The rearrangement uses TRBV13 and TRBJ2-7; 9 bases fit TRBD1. CDR1 PRHDT and CDR2 FYEKMQ come from the germline V gene (reference sequence). V dropped 6 bases and J dropped 5; count of bases not matched to a gene: 11. CDR3 length: 15 residues. Here the CDR3 DNA reads TGTGCCAGCAGTCTGCCGGGACAGGGAAGGGACGAGCAGTACTTC. This gives the protein CASSLPGQGRDEQYF.